These 16 T cell receptor beta chains originate from one sample sequenced in a study of blood T cell repertoires in COVID-19. TCRdb keeps only in-frame clones here, not all; method: immunoSEQ multiplex PCR. The sample carries roughly 500,000 clones, 80% to 90% recorded once. Material: peripheral blood. The origin of the receptors is a human donor in a cohort sampled during active COVID-19.

The chain couples TRBV2 to TRBJ2-1; D is uncertain. Per the germline V gene, CDR1 is SNHLY and CDR2 is FYNNEI. CDR3 length equals 14 residues. Trimming pared 2 bases from V and 7 bases from J, leaving 12 bases between. This CDR3 is CASSETGSRNEQFF. In DNA, the CDR3 is TGTGCCAGCAGTGAAACCGGGTCGCGGAATGAGCAGTTCTTC.

CDR3 sequence reads: CASTLGPISGNTIYF. The CDR3 nucleotides are TGTGCCAGCACCCTGGGGCCGATCTCTGGAAACACCATATATTTT. This chain uses TRBV5-6 with TRBJ1-3, with a weak D call TRBD1 (5 bases). Per germline, CDR1 SGHDT and CDR2 YYEEEE. Trimming removed 6 bases at V and 0 bases at J, with 13 bases between. This CDR3 has 15 residues.

The chain's CDR3 is CASSSQVNYGYTF. As DNA, the CDR3 is TGTGCCAGCAGCTCACAGGTGAACTATGGCTACACCTTC. The chain couples TRBV6-5 to TRBJ1-2; weak D call: TRBD1 (5 bases). Germline V CDR1 and CDR2: MNHEY, SVGAGI. The CDR3 covers 13 residues. V gave up 6 bases and J gave up 2 bases, with 10 bases separating them.

The CDR3 loop reads CASSLGRGRQETQYF. CDR3 coding DNA: TGCGCCAGCAGCTTGGGCAGGGGGCGGCAAGAGACCCAGTACTTC. The chain has TRBV5-1 and TRBJ2-5; the match to TRBD1 covers 8 bases. Trimming at V came to 0 bases and at J to 2 bases, leaving 3 bases not matched to a gene. The CDR3 is 15 residues long. CDR1 SGHRS and CDR2 YFSETQ come from the germline V gene.

The chain is built from TRBV9 and TRBJ1-6; no clear D gene. The germline V gene has CDR1 SGDLS and CDR2 YYNGEE. This CDR3 spans 13 amino acids. Deletions cut 1 base from V and 4 bases from J, with 3 bases between. The CDR3 loop reads CASSVQYNSPLHF. The CDR3 bases are TGTGCCAGCAGCGTACAGTATAATTCACCCCTCCACTTT.

V gene TRBV19 combines with J gene TRBJ2-3; 9 nucleotides align to TRBD1. The CDR3 has 15 residues. Germline V gene data show CDR1 as LNHDA and CDR2 as SQIVND (reference sequence). V dropped 7 bases and J dropped 2; count of bases not matched to a gene: 7. The CDR3 reads CASNPGQGFTDTQYF. The CDR3 DNA reads as TGTGCCAGTAACCCGGGACAGGGTTTCACAGATACGCAGTATTTT.

In DNA form, the CDR3 reads TGTGCCAGTAGCCCAAACAGGGTGAACACTGAAGCTTTCTTT. It codes for CASSPNRVNTEAFF. This chain joins TRBV19 and TRBJ1-1, with a weak D call TRBD1 (6 bases). CDR1 LNHDA and CDR2 SQIVND come from the germline V gene (reference sequence). Trimming left V 6 bases short and J 0 bases short, with 11 bases between. The CDR3 is made up of 14 amino acids. Complete variable domain (other parts from reference TRBV19 and TRBJ1-1): DGGITQSPKYLFRKEGQNVTLSCEQNLNHDAMYWYRQDPGQGLRLIYYSQIVNDFQKGDIAEGYSVSREKKESFPLTVTSAQKNPTAFYLCASSPNRVNTEAFFGQGTRLTVV.

The chain joins TRBV4-2 to TRBJ1-4; D is unclear. This CDR3 has 16 amino acids. Germline V gene sequence: CDR1 LGHNA, CDR2 YNFKEQ. V was cut by 4 bases and J by 2 bases, with 14 bases left in between. The CDR3 here is CASSPGEDGTNEKLFF. The CDR3 bases are TGTGCCAGCAGCCCCGGGGAGGACGGGACTAATGAAAAACTGTTTTTT.

V and J are TRBV4-1 and TRBJ2-1; 7 bases align to TRBD2. The CDR3 is 16 residues long. V gave up 1 base and J gave up 7 bases; unmatched junction bases: 10. The germline CDR1 and CDR2 sequences are MGHRA and YSYEKL. CDR3 sequence reads: CASSQVNSRRENEQFF. The CDR3 nucleotides are TGCGCCAGCAGCCAAGTTAACTCCCGGCGGGAGAATGAGCAGTTCTTC.

This clone turned up a few times. The V gene is TRBV6-1, the J gene TRBJ1-5; 7 nucleotides agree with TRBD1. V was pared by 2 bases and J by 5 bases, with 6 bases of the junction left unmatched. In germline, CDR1 is MNHNS, CDR2 SASEGT. The CDR3 spans 15 residues. The CDR3 region has the DNA TGTGCCAGCAGTGAACCCGGGACAGCATATCAGCCCCAGCATTTT. As protein: CASSEPGTAYQPQHF.

The V and J genes are TRBV21-1 and TRBJ1-2; the tabulated D call, TRBD1, remains unverified against the DNA. TRBV21-1 is designated a pseudogene. This CDR3 has 15 amino acids. This CDR3 is CASQLGQGIRVGYTF. CDR3 nucleotides: TGTGCCAGCCAGCTAGGGCAGGGCATCCGTGTTGGCTACACCTTC.

The chain couples TRBV7-3 to TRBJ1-4, with D possibly TRBD1 on 6 matching bases. Germline V gene data show CDR1 as SGHTA and CDR2 as FQGTGA. Trimming removed 1 base from V and 5 bases from J, with 11 bases in between. CDR3 length equals 15 residues. The CDR3 spells CASSLNGQWNEKLFF. The CDR3 DNA sequence: TGTGCCAGCAGCTTAAATGGACAGTGGAATGAAAAACTGTTTTTT. The full variable domain, with the rest looked up from reference TRBV7-3 and TRBJ1-4, is GAGVSQTPSNKVTEKGKYVELRCDPISGHTALYWYRQSLGQGPEFLIYFQGTGAADDSGLPNDRFFAVRPEGSVSTLKIQRTERGDSAVYLCASSLNGQWNEKLFFGSGTQLSVL.

The rearrangement links TRBV15 to TRBJ1-5; perhaps TRBD1 as D (6 bases). Between the trimmed V and J ends, which lost 3 bases and 1 base, there was a span of 10 bases. Germline V gives CDR1 LNHNV, CDR2 YYDKDF (reference sequence). The CDR3 has 15 amino acids. The CDR3 reads CATSRLDRSNQPQHF. The CDR3 coding sequence is TGTGCCACCAGCAGGCTCGACAGGAGCAATCAGCCCCAGCATTTT.

This clone was observed many times. This chain joins TRBV28 and TRBJ2-7; 13 nucleotides line up with TRBD2. Germline CDR1 reads MDHEN; CDR2 reads SYDVKM. This CDR3 is built from 15 residues. J gave up 4 bases and V 6 bases, and 6 bases lay outside the gene matches. The DNA for the CDR3 is TGTGCCAGCAGACCTGGACTAGCGGGAGTTTACGAGCAGTACTTC. Protein product: CASRPGLAGVYEQYF.

The chain joins TRBV27 to TRBJ2-7; TRBD1 might be the D (5 bases). This CDR3 is built from 14 residues. Deletions cut 2 bases from V and 5 bases from J, with 13 bases between. Per germline, CDR1 MNHEY and CDR2 SMNVEV (reference sequence). CDR3 DNA: TGTGCCAGCAGTTTAAGCAGGGTTTCCCACGAGCAGTACTTC. Translation: CASSLSRVSHEQYF.

The V and J genes are TRBV10-3 and TRBJ1-5, with 7 positions matching TRBD1. Germline V lookup: CDR1 ENHRY, CDR2 SYGVKD. This CDR3 has 14 amino acids. Trimming at V came to 6 bases and at J to 3 bases, leaving 5 bases not matched to a gene. The CDR3 nucleotides are TGTGCCATCAGCGATCAGGGGGTCAATCAGCCCCAGCATTTT. This encodes CAISDQGVNQPQHF.